The 27 T cell receptor beta chains listed next were all sequenced from one sample in a study of T cell repertoires in cytomegalovirus infection. Their target antigens are unknown. Using its own MiXCR run on the reads, TCRdb lists one record per CDR3 protein. The table includes around 430,000 distinct CDR3 sequences, about 42% detected once. The input for sequencing was cultured PBMCs, taken from culture after CMV antigen stimulation. The receptors shown here come from a human donor in good health (CMV status not recorded). Some clones in this sample may be carry-over from other donors' samples.

This clonotype was counted only a few times. V is TRBV7-6 and J is TRBJ2-6, with TRBD2 matching 12 bases. The CDR3 sequence is 18 residues long. From germline, CDR1 is SGHVS and CDR2 FNYEAQ. The V and J ends lost 3 bases and 0 bases, in that order; junction bases with no gene match: 3. Here the CDR3 reads CASSLGTSGLSGANVLTF. The CDR3 region has the DNA TGTGCCAGCAGCTTGGGGACTAGCGGGCTCTCTGGGGCCAACGTCCTGACTTTC.

The chain uses TRBV20-1 and TRBJ2-1, with D uncertain. CDR1 and CDR2 (germline): DFQATT, SNEGSKA (reference sequence). Trimming took off 1 base at V and 5 bases at J, with 9 bases between the two ends. The length of the CDR3 is 13 residues. The CDR3 DNA reads TGCAGTGCTAGAGGTGGCCTCCACAATGAGCAGTTCTTC. This codes for CSARGGLHNEQFF.

The chain employs TRBV10-3 and TRBJ1-1; 7 bases align to TRBD1. The junction had 10 bases not matched to a gene; V was cut back by 9 bases and J by 3 bases. This CDR3 region has 14 residues. Germline assignment: CDR1 ENHRY and CDR2 SYGVKD. The CDR3 sequence is CAIRHSQGDTEAFF. DNA of the CDR3: TGTGCCATAAGGCACAGCCAGGGGGACACTGAAGCTTTCTTT.

The chain carries TRBV14 and TRBJ2-2; perhaps TRBD2 as D (5 bases). Germline CDR1 reads SGHDN; CDR2 reads FVKESK. CDR3 length: 16 residues. V was pared by 0 bases and J by 3 bases, with 11 bases between. CDR3 in DNA: TGTGCCAGCAGCCAAGAGGCGGGTTTCTACACCGGGGAGCTGTTTTTT. Amino acid sequence: CASSQEAGFYTGELFF.

The chain couples TRBV2 to TRBJ1-1; possible D gene TRBD1, 5 bases. Between the trimmed V and J ends, which lost 7 bases and 6 bases, there was a span of 9 bases. The germline gives CDR1 SNHLY, CDR2 FYNNEI. The length of the CDR3 is 11 residues. The CDR3 DNA reads as TGTGCCAGCACCGGGGGAGCTGAAGCTTTCTTT. Translating gives CASTGGAEAFF.

The CDR3 DNA follows: TGTGCCAGCAGTTGGACGGATGGAAACACCATATATTTT. It yields the protein CASSWTDGNTIYF. The rearrangement links TRBV12-3 or TRBV12-4 to TRBJ1-3; D unclear. This CDR3 contains 13 residues. Between the trimmed V and J ends, which lost 4 bases and 3 bases, there was a span of 7 bases.

The chain recombines TRBV20-1 with TRBJ2-7; 10 positions agree with TRBD2. The CDR3 loop spans 14 amino acids. CDR1 and CDR2 from the germline V gene are DFQATT and SNEGSKA (reference sequence). V lost 6 bases, J lost 7 bases, and 12 bases stayed unmatched. The CDR3 coding sequence is TGCAGTGCCAGCGGGGGGGCAGTCCTCATGGAGCAGTACTTC. Protein: CSASGGAVLMEQYF.

This chain connects TRBV25-1 to TRBJ1-1, with D unresolved. There are 11 residues in the CDR3. From germline, CDR1 is MGHDK and CDR2 SYGVNS. The V end was cut by 4 bases, the J end by 3 bases, with 3 bases between. CDR3 sequence reads: CASSVYTEAFF. The CDR3 coding sequence is TGTGCCAGCAGTGTGTACACTGAAGCTTTCTTT.

This clonotype turned up a few times. The chain links TRBV19 to TRBJ2-1; a weak D match, TRBD2 (5 bases). Trimming shortened V by 7 bases and J by 2 bases, and 9 bases separated the two germline ends. CDR1 is LNHDA and CDR2 is SQIVND in the germline V gene (reference sequence). The CDR3 loop spans 13 amino acids. The CDR3 nucleotides read TGTGCCAGTACTACCGGGGCCTACAATGAGCAGTTCTTC. The encoded protein is CASTTGAYNEQFF.

This chain links TRBV27 with TRBJ2-7; a possible D gene is TRBD2 (5 bases). The CDR3 runs to 11 residues. Looked up from germline, CDR1 is MNHEY and CDR2 is SMNVEV (reference sequence). With 8 bases removed from V and 7 bases from J, the gap between germline ends came to 12 bases. For the CDR3, the DNA is TGTGCCAGCTCGCGACGAGGGGAGCAGTACTTC. Its translation is CASSRRGEQYF.

This sequence joins TRBV4-1 and TRBJ2-5, with D maybe TRBD1 (6 bases). Germline-derived CDR1 and CDR2 are MGHRA and YSYEKL. The germline V and J ends were trimmed by 0 bases and 4 bases, with 9 bases remaining between them. The CDR3 has 14 residues. DNA of the CDR3: TGCGCCAGCAGCCAAGAGCCAGGGGCAGAGACCCAGTACTTC. Translated: CASSQEPGAETQYF.

The chain employs TRBV4-3 and TRBJ2-3; D perhaps matches TRBD2 (6 bases). Germline CDR1 reads LGHNA; CDR2 reads YSLEER. This CDR3 comprises 13 residues. V lost 4 bases and J 5 bases, leaving 10 bases between the germline ends. The chain's CDR3 is CASSPSAGDTQYF. The CDR3 bases are TGCGCCAGCAGCCCCTCAGCGGGAGATACGCAGTATTTT.

The rearrangement joins TRBV7-2 to TRBJ2-7, with D tentatively TRBD1 or TRBD2 (5 bases each). The V gene lost 4 bases and the J gene lost 9 bases, with 19 bases spanning the gap. The germline V gene encodes CDR1 SGHTA and CDR2 FQGNSA. The length of the CDR3 is 14 residues. In DNA form, the CDR3 reads TGTGCCAGCAGCTCCCGGGACCCCCTCCGAGGGCAGTACTTC. Translating gives CASSSRDPLRGQYF.

CDR3: CASSFRGRVTDTQYF. CDR3 coding DNA: TGTGCCAGCAGCTTCAGGGGGCGCGTTACAGATACGCAGTATTTT. The V and J genes are TRBV11-2 and TRBJ2-3; 8 positions match TRBD1. V shed 3 bases and J 3 bases; nucleotides not matched to a gene: 5. From germline, CDR1 is SGHAT and CDR2 FQNNGV. This CDR3 has 15 amino acids.

This clonotype was observed many times. The J gene is TRBJ2-3, the V gene TRBV7-8; D gene ambiguous. The CDR3 runs 16 residues. Germline CDR1 reads SGHVS; CDR2 reads FQNEAQ. V was clipped by 5 bases and J by 1 base, with 16 bases between them. The DNA for the CDR3 is TGTGCCAGCAGCCTACCTGGCCGGAAGGGCACAGATACGCAGTATTTT. Residues: CASSLPGRKGTDTQYF.

V usage is TRBV27 and J usage is TRBJ2-1, with TRBD2 identical over 12 bases. J gave up 8 bases and V 7 bases, and 24 bases lay outside the gene matches. Germline V CDR1 and CDR2: MNHEY, SMNVEV (reference sequence). The CDR3 has 20 residues. CDR3 DNA sequence: TGTGCCAGCACCCTGAGGATGACTAGCGGGGGCCTCTTGGGACTCCATGAGCAGTTCTTC. Protein: CASTLRMTSGGLLGLHEQFF.

V usage is TRBV6-5 and J usage is TRBJ2-7; maybe TRBD1 (5 bases). The length of the CDR3 is 15 residues. V dropped 0 bases and J dropped 6 bases, with 15 bases sitting between them. Germline V lookup: CDR1 MNHEY, CDR2 SVGAGI. CDR3 loop: CASSYSIVGAREQYF. As DNA, the CDR3 is TGTGCCAGCAGTTACTCGATCGTTGGGGCCCGCGAGCAGTACTTC.

This clonotype has more than one count but fewer than ten. The V gene is TRBV7-8, the J gene TRBJ2-2; a possible D gene is TRBD1 (6 bases). V shed 5 bases and J shed 1 base, with 20 bases lying between them. Per the germline V gene, CDR1 is SGHVS and CDR2 is FQNEAQ. This CDR3 region has 18 residues. Here the CDR3 reads CASSPERTVFLNTGELFF. The CDR3 DNA follows: TGTGCCAGCAGCCCCGAGAGGACAGTTTTTCTGAACACCGGGGAGCTGTTTTTT.

This clonotype came up many times. In nucleotides, the CDR3 is TGTGCCAGCAGCTTATTACGGTCCGAGACCCAGTACTTC. Its protein product is CASSLLRSETQYF. This chain connects TRBV11-2 to TRBJ2-5; D is unresolved. Trimming removed 2 bases from V and 5 bases from J, with 9 bases in between. Germline CDR1 reads SGHAT; CDR2 reads FQNNGV. The CDR3 contains 13 residues.

In its sample, this clonotype was seen a few times. The chain links TRBV12-3 or TRBV12-4 to TRBJ2-2; the match to TRBD1 covers 8 bases. This CDR3 region has 14 residues. The ends lost 6 bases at V and 7 bases at J; junction bases unmatched: 7. The CDR3 DNA is TGTGCCAGCAGCAGGCCAGGGGGCATCGGGGAGCTGTTTTTT. Its protein product is CASSRPGGIGELFF.

This chain connects TRBV5-1 to TRBJ1-1; D unclear. The CDR3 runs 15 residues. From germline, CDR1 is SGHRS and CDR2 YFSETQ. V was clipped by 0 bases and J by 4 bases, with 13 bases between them. CDR3 amino acids: CASSLEGRLGTEAFF. The CDR3 DNA reads as TGCGCCAGCAGCTTGGAAGGACGGTTGGGCACTGAAGCTTTCTTT.

This clonotype was observed a few times. The chain carries TRBV7-2 and TRBJ2-7; no definite D call. Looked up from germline, CDR1 is SGHTA and CDR2 is FQGNSA. The V end lost 5 bases, the J end lost 7 bases, and 18 bases lay between the germline ends. The CDR3 has 14 amino acids. CDR3 sequence: CASSPSNLGFEQYF. Written as DNA, the CDR3 is TGTGCCAGCAGCCCCAGCAATCTAGGGTTTGAGCAGTACTTC. The full variable domain, completed using reference TRBV7-2 and TRBJ2-7, is GAGVSQSPSNKVTEKGKDVELRCDPISGHTALYWYRQSLGQGLEFLIYFQGNSAPDKSGLPSDRFSAERTGGSVSTLTIQRTQQEDSAVYLCASSPSNLGFEQYFGPGTRLTVT.

This clonotype was seen just once. This rearrangement joins TRBV6-8 to TRBJ2-1; D may correspond to TRBD1 or TRBD2 (5 bases each). V was shortened by 6 bases and J by 8 bases, with 14 bases between the two germline ends. The CDR3 covers 13 residues. Germline CDR1 MNHGY, CDR2 SAAAGT. CDR3 protein: CASSRGAAHEQFF. In DNA form, the CDR3 reads TGTGCCAGCAGCAGAGGGGCAGCTCATGAGCAGTTCTTC.

CDR3 sequence reads: CASSPPLGDSGELFF. CDR3 in DNA: TGTGCCAGCAGCCCACCTCTGGGGGATTCCGGGGAGCTGTTTTTT. V gene TRBV7-6 combines with J gene TRBJ2-2; tentatively, D is TRBD1 or TRBD2 (5 bases each). This CDR3 is built from 15 residues. Germline CDR1 reads SGHVS; CDR2 reads FNYEAQ. Deletions cut 5 bases from V and 6 bases from J, with 16 bases between.

The chain is built from TRBV19 and TRBJ1-2; the D is unclear. The length of the CDR3 is 11 residues. Between the trimmed V and J ends, which lost 5 bases and 7 bases, there was a span of 8 bases. The V gene's germline CDR1 is LNHDA and CDR2 SQIVND (reference sequence). As DNA, the CDR3 is TGTGCCAGTAGTGGGTATCGTGGCTACACCTTC. Protein product: CASSGYRGYTF.

The chain links TRBV20-1 to TRBJ2-4; the D is unclear. V gave up 5 bases and J gave up 0 bases, with 8 bases separating them. Germline CDR1 DFQATT, CDR2 SNEGSKA (reference sequence). The CDR3 is made up of 13 amino acids. The CDR3 DNA is TGCAGTGCTTGGTCTGAAGCCAAAAACATTCAGTACTTC. Encoded protein: CSAWSEAKNIQYF.

The J gene is TRBJ1-1, the V gene TRBV4-3; D possibly corresponds to TRBD1 (5 bases). From germline, CDR1 is LGHNA and CDR2 YSLEER. V was pared by 0 bases and J by 1 base, with 12 bases between. The CDR3 is made up of 16 amino acids. The CDR3 region is CASSQEWGGTNTEAFF. In DNA, the CDR3 is TGCGCCAGCAGCCAAGAATGGGGGGGAACGAACACTGAAGCTTTCTTT.